The entry below describes one T cell receptor (beta chain). The antigen this receptor binds is unknown. The sample holds no much larger clone one base away, and base qualities are not on file. The time point label here, explained by the study, means: about 28 days (+/-7) after the second vaccine dose. AZD1222 recipients whose second dose came at about 4 weeks and those whose second dose came at about 12 weeks were combined into one group, since spike-specific TCR depth and breadth did not differ between the two schedules. Vaccinee samples were obtained from the UK trials COV001 and COV002, which included a single-blind randomized controlled phase 2/3 trial of AZD1222 (ChAdOx1 nCoV-19) in healthy adults. Trial participant PBMC samples were collected at day 0 and day 28 after the second dose for TCRbeta chain sequencing. This entry is derived from a study of T cell responses to AZD1222 COVID-19 vaccine (dated by TCRdb to about 2021). With respect to the entire study: TCR sequencing was performed for 230 to 250 trial participants, of whom about 200 were given two doses of AZD1222 and around 25 were given two doses of MenACWY control vaccine. Trial participants were enrolled by age into subgroups of 18-55, 56-69 and 70-plus years, and roughly 160, 29 and 62 TCR-sequenced participants, respectively, were included in these subgroups. Study-wide conclusions, independent of this receptor: CD4 TCRs associated with the vaccine covered the entire spike protein, and the dominant responses were in regions 160-218 and 743-854. Nearly half of unique spike-specific TCRs reportedly recognized epitopes outside regions mutated in the B.1.351 and B.1.1.7 variants. Spike-specific TCR breadth and depth rose significantly after two AZD1222 doses compared with day 0 and with MenACWY recipients. Conclusions about previously exposed vaccinees are limited because only 6 or 7 AZD1222 recipients were SARS-CoV-2 seropositive at baseline. Most participants were white British and females outnumbered males, and the authors suggested that clonal diversity may have been underestimated. The 56-69-year group was small, and its depth increase did not reach significance, likely because of low power. Because no day 14 peak-response samples were available, the repertoires could be characterized only after the peak T cell response.

Compared with germline, V lacks 1 base and J lacks 4 bases; bases without a gene match: 6. Looking up the germline V gene yields CDR1 SGHVS and CDR2 FQNEAQ. The CDR3 holds 16 amino acids from the cysteine to the phenylalanine. The CDR3 DNA has 48 bases and is translated from base 1. The CDR3 regions of human TCRbeta chains were analyzed by immunosequencing. The authors' pipeline ran thus. TCRs in the repertoires were matched against a reference library of SARS-CoV-2-specific TCRs that had been generated with the MIRA antigen-specificity platform. Breadth meant the fraction of unique TCRs that were SARS-CoV-2-associated, whereas depth meant the fraction of total T cells that were SARS-CoV-2-associated. Using the MIRA data, every spike-specific TCR was mapped to the spike region that the TCR reacted to and assigned to either a CD4 or a CD8 class. Log10-transformed breadth and depth values were compared by one-way ANOVA with Sidak's multiple comparisons tests. Drawn from immuneACCESS, this table holds only the in-frame rearrangements with V and J called that TCRdb kept. Clones are partly lost; checked studies trace under half to an unresolved V gene and leave the rest unexplained. V, J and clone size reflect that table, while D and trimming were determined from the DNA. This sample has 120,000 or so clones in its table, and 85% to 95% of those were observed once. The ten largest clones take up approximately 5% of the sample.

The clonotype was recovered from an adult who received the AZD1222 COVID-19 vaccine. The rearranged segments are TRBV7-8 and TRBJ2-3; TRBD1 agrees with 9 junctional bases. The source was peripheral blood, collected 28 days after the second AZD1222 dose. The CDR3 loop reads CASSLETGGGSDTQYF. Here is the DNA: TGTGCCAGCAGCTTAGAGACAGGGGGTGGCTCAGATACGCAGTATTTT.